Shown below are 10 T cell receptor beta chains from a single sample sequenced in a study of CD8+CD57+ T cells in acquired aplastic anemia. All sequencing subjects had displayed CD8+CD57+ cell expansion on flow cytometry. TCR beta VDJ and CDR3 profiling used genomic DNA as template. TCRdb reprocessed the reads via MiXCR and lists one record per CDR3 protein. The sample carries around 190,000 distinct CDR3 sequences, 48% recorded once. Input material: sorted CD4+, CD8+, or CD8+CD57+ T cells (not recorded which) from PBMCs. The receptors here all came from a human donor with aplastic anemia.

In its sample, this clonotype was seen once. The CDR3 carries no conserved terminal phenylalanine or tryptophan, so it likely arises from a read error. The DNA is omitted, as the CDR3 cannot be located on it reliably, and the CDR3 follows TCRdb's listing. The CDR3 here is CATSAPGT. V gene TRBV24-1 combines with J gene TRBJ2-6; the table's D call, TRBD1, has no DNA check behind it. Germline loops: CDR1 KGHDR, CDR2 SFDVKD. The CDR3 length is 8 residues, termini included.

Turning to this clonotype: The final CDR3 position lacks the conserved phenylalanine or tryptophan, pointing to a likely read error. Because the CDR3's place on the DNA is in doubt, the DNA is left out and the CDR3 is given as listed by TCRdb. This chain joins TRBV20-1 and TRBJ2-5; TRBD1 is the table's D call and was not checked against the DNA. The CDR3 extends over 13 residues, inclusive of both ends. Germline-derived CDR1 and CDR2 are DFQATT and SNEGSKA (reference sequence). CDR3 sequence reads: CSAPDRGDGGSYL.

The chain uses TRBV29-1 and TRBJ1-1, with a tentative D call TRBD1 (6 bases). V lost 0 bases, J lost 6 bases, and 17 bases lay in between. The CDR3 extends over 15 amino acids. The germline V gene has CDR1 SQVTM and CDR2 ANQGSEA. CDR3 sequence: CSVEDLTGRSSEAFF. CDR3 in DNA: TGCAGCGTTGAAGATCTTACAGGGCGGTCCTCTGAAGCTTTCTTT.

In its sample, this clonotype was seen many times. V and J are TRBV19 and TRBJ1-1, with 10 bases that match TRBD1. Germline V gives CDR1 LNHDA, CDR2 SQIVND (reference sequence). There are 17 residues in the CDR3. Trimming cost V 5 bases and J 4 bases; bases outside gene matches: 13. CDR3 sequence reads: CASSPTVVRTGGTEAFF. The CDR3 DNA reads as TGTGCCAGTAGTCCAACCGTTGTCCGGACAGGGGGCACTGAAGCTTTCTTT.

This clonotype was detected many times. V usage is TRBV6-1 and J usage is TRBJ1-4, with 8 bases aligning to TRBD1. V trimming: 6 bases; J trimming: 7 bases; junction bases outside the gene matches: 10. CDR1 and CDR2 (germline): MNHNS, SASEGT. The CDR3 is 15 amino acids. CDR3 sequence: CASRAGGMNTEKLFF. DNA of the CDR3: TGTGCCAGCAGGGCAGGGGGCATGAATACTGAAAAACTGTTTTTT.

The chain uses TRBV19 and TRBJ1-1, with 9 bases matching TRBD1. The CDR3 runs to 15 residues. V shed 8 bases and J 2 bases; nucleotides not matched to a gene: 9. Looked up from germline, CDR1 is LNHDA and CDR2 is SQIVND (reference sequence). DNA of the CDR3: TGTGCCAGTCAAGGACAGGGGCGGAGAAACACTGAAGCTTTCTTT. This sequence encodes CASQGQGRRNTEAFF.

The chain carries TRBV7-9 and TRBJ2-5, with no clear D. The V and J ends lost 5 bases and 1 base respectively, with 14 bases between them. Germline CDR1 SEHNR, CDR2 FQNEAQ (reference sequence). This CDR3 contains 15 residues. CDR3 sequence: CASSLRRMTQETQYF. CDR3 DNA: TGTGCCAGCAGCCTAAGACGAATGACCCAAGAGACCCAGTACTTC.

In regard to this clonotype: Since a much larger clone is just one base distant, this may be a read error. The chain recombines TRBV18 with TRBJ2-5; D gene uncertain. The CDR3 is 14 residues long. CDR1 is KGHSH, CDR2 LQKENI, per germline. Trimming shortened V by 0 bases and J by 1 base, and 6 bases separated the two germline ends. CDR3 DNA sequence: TGTGCCAGCTCACCACCTAGACTCCAAGAGACCCAGTACTTC. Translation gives CASSPPRLQETQYF.

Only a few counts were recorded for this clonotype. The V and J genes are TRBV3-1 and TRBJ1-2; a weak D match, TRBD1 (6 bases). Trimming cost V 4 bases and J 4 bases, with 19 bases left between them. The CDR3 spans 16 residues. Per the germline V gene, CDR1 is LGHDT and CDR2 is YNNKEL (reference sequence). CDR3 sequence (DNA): TGTGCCAGCAGCCCGACAGGCAAAGGAGGCAGCTATGGCTACACCTTC. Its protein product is CASSPTGKGGSYGYTF.

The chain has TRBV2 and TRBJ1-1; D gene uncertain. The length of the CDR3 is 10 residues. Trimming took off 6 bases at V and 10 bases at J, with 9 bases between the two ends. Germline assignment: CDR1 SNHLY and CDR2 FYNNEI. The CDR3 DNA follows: TGTGCCAGCAGCCTCACCGGAGCTTTCTTT. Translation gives CASSLTGAFF.